This is a list of T cell receptor beta chains from one sample in a study of blood T cell repertoires in COVID-19. Assay used: immunoSEQ multiplex PCR; TCRdb lists only in-frame clones, some missing. This sample carries nearly 45,000 clones, about 80% of them seen once, and the ten largest clones take around 20%. The source material was peripheral blood. Receptors originate from a man between 65 and 80 years old with acute or convalescent COVID-19. The CDR3 runs from the conserved cysteine through the conserved F or W. Each record gives: J gene, D gene, V gene, clone size, CDR3 protein, CDR3 DNA. A D gene is named only where the DNA matches it firmly. Clone size is shown for a subset of rows, as once, few, many or a class of expanded clone.

TRBJ1-1 | NA | TRBV7-9 | NA | CASSLGGGTEAFF | TGTGCCAGCAGCTTAGGGGGGGGCACTGAAGCTTTCTTT
TRBJ1-2 | TRBD1 | TRBV2 | NA | CASSPPPDRRLYGYTF | TGTGCCAGCAGTCCCCCTCCGGACAGGAGGCTCTATGGCTACACCTTC
TRBJ2-7 | NA | TRBV28 | NA | CASSLSVSYEQYF | TGTGCCAGCAGTTTAAGCGTTAGCTACGAGCAGTACTTC
TRBJ2-2 | TRBD1 | TRBV10-1 | NA | CASSRDRGTGELFF | TGCGCCAGCAGCCGGGACAGGGGGACCGGGGAGCTGTTTTTT
TRBJ2-7 | NA | TRBV5-1 | NA | CASSLGQVYEQYF | TGCGCCAGCAGCTTGGGGCAGGTCTACGAGCAGTACTTC
TRBJ1-2 | TRBD1 | TRBV2 | NA | CASSGPQGSGYTF | TGTGCCAGCAGTGGGCCACAGGGGAGTGGCTACACCTTC
TRBJ1-2 | NA | TRBV5-4 | few | CASSSGGSAHGYTF | TGTGCCAGCAGCTCGGGGGGGTCAGCGCATGGCTACACCTTC
TRBJ2-5 | TRBD1 | TRBV7-7 | once | CASSLDPGQGTEETQYF | TGTGCTAGCAGCTTAGACCCGGGACAGGGGACGGAAGAGACCCAGTACTTC
TRBJ2-7 | TRBD2 | TRBV6-5 | once | CASSEPGTSSYEQYF | TGTGCCAGCTCTGAGCCAGGGACTAGTAGCTACGAGCAGTACTTC
TRBJ2-2 | TRBD2 | TRBV7-3 | NA | CASRPAGGNTGELFF | TGTGCCAGCAGACCAGCGGGGGGTAACACCGGGGAGCTGTTTTTT
TRBJ1-1 | NA | TRBV7-2 | NA | CASSLGTWDFHTEAFF | TGTGCCAGCAGCTTAGGTACTTGGGACTTTCACACTGAAGCTTTCTTT
TRBJ1-6 | NA | TRBV20-1 | NA | CSASSEQGPNSPLHF | TGCAGTGCTAGTTCTGAACAGGGTCCTAATTCACCCCTCCACTTT
TRBJ1-4 | NA | TRBV27 | NA | CASSFGGGGEKLFF | TGTGCCAGCAGTTTCGGAGGGGGAGGGGAAAAACTGTTTTTT
TRBJ1-5 | NA | TRBV6-2/TRBV6-3 | few | CASSLQGSQPQHF | TGTGCCAGCAGTCTTCAGGGTTCCCAGCCCCAGCATTTT
TRBJ1-5 | NA | TRBV10-3 | NA | CAISEGGLYQPQHF | TGTGCCATCAGTGAGGGAGGGCTTTATCAGCCCCAGCATTTT
TRBJ1-5 | TRBD1 | TRBV5-1 | few | CASSGDSRLYSNQPQHF | TGCGCCAGCAGCGGGGACAGCCGACTCTATAGCAATCAGCCCCAGCATTTT
TRBJ2-3 | NA | TRBV7-9 | NA | CASSLGLVRDTQYF | TGTGCCAGCAGCTTAGGACTAGTACGAGATACGCAGTATTTT
TRBJ1-1 | TRBD1 | TRBV19 | NA | CASRQGARATEAFF | TGTGCCAGTAGACAGGGGGCACGGGCCACTGAAGCTTTCTTT
TRBJ1-1 | TRBD1 | TRBV5-1 | NA | CASSPGGTNTEAFF | TGCGCCAGCAGTCCAGGGGGTACGAACACTGAAGCTTTCTTT
TRBJ1-5 | TRBD1 | TRBV19 | NA | CASSTTGGNQPQHF | TGTGCCAGTAGTACCACAGGGGGGAATCAGCCCCAGCATTTT
TRBJ1-5 | NA | TRBV30 | NA | CAWSVSRDQPQHF | TGTGCCTGGAGTGTATCCCGGGATCAGCCCCAGCATTTT
TRBJ1-5 | TRBD1 | TRBV24-1 | once | CATRKNRGKVQPQHF | TGTGCCACCAGAAAAAACAGGGGAAAAGTTCAGCCCCAGCATTTT
TRBJ2-1 | TRBD2 | TRBV10-3 | NA | CAISPGLAGGDSNNEQFF | TGTGCCATCAGTCCCGGACTAGCGGGGGGGGATTCTAACAATGAGCAGTTCTTC
TRBJ1-3 | TRBD1 | TRBV9 | few | CASSVGQGLSGNTIYF | TGTGCCAGCAGCGTAGGACAGGGCCTCTCTGGAAACACCATATATTTT
TRBJ1-1 | NA | TRBV4-2 | once | CASSLNSGGPEAFF | TGTGCCAGCAGCCTCAACTCCGGGGGGCCTGAAGCTTTCTTT
TRBJ1-1 | NA | TRBV6-5 | once | CASSYSRASNTEAFF | TGTGCCAGCAGTTACTCGAGGGCCTCGAACACTGAAGCTTTCTTT
TRBJ1-2 | NA | TRBV6-5 | NA | CASSPAGIYGYTF | TGTGCCAGCAGTCCGGCCGGGATCTATGGCTACACCTTC
TRBJ1-2 | TRBD1 | TRBV10-3 | NA | CAISDMGQWRPNYGYTF | TGTGCCATCAGTGACATGGGACAGTGGAGGCCTAACTATGGCTACACCTTC
TRBJ1-3 | TRBD1 | TRBV5-1 | NA | CASSPFLQGSSGNTIYF | TGCGCCAGCAGCCCCTTCTTACAGGGGAGCTCTGGAAACACCATATATTTT
TRBJ2-1 | NA | TRBV24-1 | NA | CATGAASYNEQFF | TGTGCCACTGGGGCAGCCTCCTACAATGAGCAGTTCTTC
TRBJ1-2 | NA | TRBV28 | NA | CASSLYGGLNYGYTF | TGTGCCAGCAGTTTATACGGGGGTCTTAACTATGGCTACACCTTC
TRBJ1-2 | TRBD1 | TRBV5-6 | NA | CASSPWTGTLYGYTF | TGTGCCAGCAGCCCCTGGACAGGTACCCTCTATGGCTACACCTTC
TRBJ2-5 | NA | TRBV24-1 | NA | CATSQGGTETQYF | TGTGCCACCAGTCAGGGGGGAACAGAGACCCAGTACTTC
TRBJ1-5 | NA | TRBV28 | NA | CASSLTGYQPQHF | TGTGCCAGCAGTCTGACAGGATATCAGCCCCAGCATTTT
TRBJ1-4 | TRBD1 | TRBV5-5 | NA | CASSSIGGWDEKLFF | TGTGCCAGCAGCTCGATAGGGGGCTGGGATGAAAAACTGTTTTTT
TRBJ2-1 | TRBD1 | TRBV29-1 | NA | CSVRTGTYNEQFF | TGCAGCGTTCGGACAGGGACCTACAATGAGCAGTTCTTC
TRBJ2-1 | NA | TRBV7-2 | once | CASSLVTTPSYNEQFF | TGTGCCAGCAGCTTAGTGACAACCCCGTCCTACAATGAGCAGTTCTTC
TRBJ1-1 | NA | TRBV5-8 | NA | CASTIRQTEAFF | TGTGCCAGCACTATAAGACAGACTGAAGCTTTCTTT
TRBJ2-4 | NA | TRBV4-3 | NA | CASSRGSKSPQNIQYF | TGCGCCAGCAGCCGAGGGAGCAAAAGCCCCCAAAACATTCAGTACTTC
TRBJ2-7 | TRBD1 | TRBV4-1 | NA | CASSQDRQGAYEQYF | TGCGCCAGCAGCCAAGATAGGCAGGGGGCCTACGAGCAGTACTTC
TRBJ1-3 | NA | TRBV27 | few | CASSRSSRSSGNTIYF | TGTGCCAGCAGTCGCTCGTCGAGGAGCTCTGGAAACACCATATATTTT
TRBJ2-4 | TRBD1 | TRBV18 | NA | CASSLSTGGLAKNIQYF | TGTGCCAGCTCACTTTCCACAGGGGGACTAGCCAAAAACATTCAGTACTTC
TRBJ1-2 | NA | TRBV2 | NA | CASSGEGTGYGYTF | TGTGCCAGCAGTGGGGAGGGCACGGGGTATGGCTACACCTTC